This T cell receptor (beta chain) is from a study of blood T cell repertoires in COVID-19 (dated by TCRdb to the early 2020s). About the study as a whole: The collaborator samples originated in the United States, Italy and Spain and spanned the acute and convalescent phases of COVID-19. Where available, HLA class I and class II types were obtained from metadata supplied by the sample provider rather than from assay-based typing. Deeply sampled blood TCRbeta repertoires from subjects exposed to, actively infected with, or recovered from COVID-19 were included in the dataset. The repertoires were made available in a free public database intended to serve as a resource for research on the immune response to SARS-CoV-2. Sample metadata almost always included a de-identified subject ID, COVID-19 status, age in years and sex. The samples were drawn from the first 160 participants of the ongoing ImmuneRACE study and from 1,254 subjects provided by 6 global collaborators. The prospective study material was composed of cDNA or gDNA derived from T cells, B-cell-depleted T cells, or PBMCs. General findings and caveats noted by the study authors: The amount of clinical and demographic metadata varied by source and participant and was provided uncurated.

TCRbeta CDR3 regions were amplified from genomic DNA using the immunoSEQ Assay, a bias-controlled multiplex PCR. The paper's data handling went like this. The number of nucleated cells in each sample was estimated from the amplification of reference gene primers within the assay. To quantify the absolute abundance of each unique TCRbeta CDR3 rearrangement, sequence reads were collapsed and filtered. Productive Simpson clonality was computed per sample as the square root of Simpson's diversity index over productive rearrangements. Here the immuneACCESS table is served through TCRdb, limited to in-frame sequences with V and J called. Missing clones are a known gap in these copies; in checked studies unresolved V genes cover under half, and the rest lacks a known reason. V and J calls and clone size come straight from that table; D and trimming were deduced from the DNA. The table for this sample lists 120,000 to 150,000 clones; more than 80% of them were counted only once. The ten largest clones represent over 10% of the sample.

One collaborating source in Seattle enrolled patients during active infection and followed them longitudinally through the course of disease. The collaborating institutions used their own protocols to collect whole blood in K2EDTA tubes. Collaborator samples were shipped for TCRbeta analysis as frozen whole blood, isolated PBMCs, or DNA extracted from either sample type. For CDR1 and CDR2, the germline V gene lists MDHEN and SYDVKM. For this chain, trimming is 6 bases at the V end and 2 bases at the J end, and the number of junction bases without a gene match is 7. The CDR3 starts with the cysteine, ends with the phenylalanine, and has 17 residues. The CDR3 DNA has 51 bases and is translated from base 1. Note on this clone: The antigen it binds to is not known. One base away there is no much larger clone; base qualities are not given.

This receptor chain uses TRBV28 and TRBJ2-3; 14 junctional bases match TRBD2. Sequencing was carried out using peripheral blood. The clonotype was recovered from a man between 18 and 29 years old with COVID-19, enrolled during active disease. The nucleotide sequence is given as TGTGCCAGCAGGTCAGGGGGACTAGCGGGAGACACAGATACGCAGTATTTT. Translation gives CASRSGGLAGDTDTQYF.